This T cell receptor beta chain appears in the sequencing data of a study of blood T cell repertoires in COVID-19. On the study more broadly: Whether acute or convalescent, the COVID-19 samples came from the United States, Italy and Spain. T cells, B-cell-depleted T cells, or PBMCs provided the cDNA or gDNA that served as material.

To note about this clone: The same CDR3 also results from other DNA sequences found in this sample.

This CDR3 comprises 11 residues. Trimming removed 6 bases at V and 0 bases at J, with 2 bases between. Germline V gene sequence: CDR1 SNHLY, CDR2 FYNNEI. In the study's own analysis: The assay estimated nucleated cells by amplifying reference gene primers. The table came from immunoSEQ multiplex PCR; TCRdb's copy has only in-frame clones and leaves some out. D and trimming were read from the DNA, whereas the V and J calls and clone size are those reported in that table. The sample holds approximately 92,000 clones, 84% seen once. The genes are TRBV2 and TRBJ2-5; D remains ambiguous. Sequencing input: peripheral blood. The receptor comes from a man aged 65 to 85 with active or convalescent COVID-19. CDR3 residues: CASSYQETQYF. CDR3 DNA: TGTGCCAGCAGCTACCAAGAGACCCAGTACTTC.